This TCR beta chain was captured by sequencing in a study of T cell responses to AZD1222 COVID-19 vaccine. Study results and caveats: Spike-spanning, vaccine-associated CD4 TCRs were dominant at 160-218 and 743-854. Only six people who got AZD1222 tested seropositive at baseline. Targets within unmutated variant regions were reportedly found for nearly half of spike-specific TCRs.

In the case of this clone: Its antigen is still unknown.

Trimming took off 0 bases at V and 8 bases at J, with 7 bases between the two ends. This CDR3 contains 12 residues. Germline V gene data show CDR1 as MNHEY and CDR2 as SVGAGI. The protocol was immunoSEQ multiplex PCR, while the TCRdb copy is restricted to in-frame clones and leaves out a portion. The sample includes roughly 120,000 clones, approximately 88% of them seen just once. This sequence was found in an adult who received the AZD1222 COVID-19 vaccine. This material consisted of peripheral blood, taken 28 days after the second AZD1222 dose. The chain recombines TRBV6-5 with TRBJ1-1; D not certain. CDR3 coding DNA: TGTGCCAGCAGTTACTCCCCCAGGGAAGCTTTCTTT. This translates into CASSYSPREAFF.